The 14 T cell receptor beta chains below were found in one sample sequenced in a study of response to subunit inactivated influenza vaccine (dated by TCRdb to about 2018). Receptor libraries were prepared by RT-PCR. The reads were generated on an Illumina HiSeq 2500. Clones were called with MiXCR by TCRdb after fastp trimmed the public reads at Q25, and only in-frame beta chains were retained. CDR3 protein duplicates are merged, each entry listing the most common genes and DNA. The sample profile shows some 640,000 distinct CDR3 sequences; over 11% of them were found once. 5.5% to 7% of the sample comes from the top ten. The specimen was PBMCs from blood, collected approximately 15 days before vaccination. These receptors came from a man over 45 who received an inactivated influenza vaccine. Donor details come from another sample of the same person, matched by shared clones.

At least ten counts were recorded for this clonotype. The rearrangement uses TRBV6-1 and TRBJ2-7, with 11 bases identical to TRBD2. The CDR3 is 14 amino acids. V dropped 5 bases and J dropped 2; count of bases not matched to a gene: 2. Germline CDR1 reads MNHNS; CDR2 reads SASEGT. CDR3 protein: CASSHSGGAYEQYF. CDR3 DNA: TGTGCCAGCAGTCATAGCGGGGGGGCCTACGAGCAGTACTTC.

The CDR3 region has the DNA TGCAGTGGACAGCGGGGGAGTGACAATGAGCAGTTCTTC. Its protein product is CSGQRGSDNEQFF. The V gene is TRBV20-1, the J gene TRBJ2-1; TRBD2 matches 8 bases. The length of the CDR3 is 13 residues. Trimming at V came to 7 bases and at J to 5 bases, leaving 7 bases not matched to a gene. Germline CDR1 is DFQATT and CDR2 is SNEGSKA (reference sequence).

The V gene is TRBV12-3 or TRBV12-4, the J gene TRBJ1-3, with no clear D. The CDR3 totals 15 residues. Trimming took off 2 bases at V and 1 base at J, with 9 bases between the two ends. The CDR3 DNA sequence: TGTGCCAGCAGTTTATCTGGGTTTTCTGGAAACACCATATATTTT. Encoded protein: CASSLSGFSGNTIYF.

The rearrangement joins TRBV12-3 or TRBV12-4 to TRBJ2-1; TRBD1 aligns across 9 bases. This CDR3 contains 16 residues. V gave up 6 bases and J gave up 5 bases; unmatched junction bases: 11. CDR3 in amino acids: CASRTVDRGIHNEQFF. Here the CDR3 DNA reads TGTGCCAGCAGAACCGTTGACAGGGGGATCCACAATGAGCAGTTCTTC.

V usage is TRBV28 and J usage is TRBJ2-1; 14 bases map to TRBD2. The V gene's germline CDR1 is MDHEN and CDR2 SYDVKM. This CDR3 has 18 residues. With 8 bases clipped from V and 10 bases from J, the junction kept 19 bases outside the gene matches. CDR3 amino acids: CASRQASLGLAGEDEQFF. CDR3 DNA: TGTGCCAGCCGACAGGCTTCTCTGGGACTAGCGGGAGAGGACGAGCAGTTCTTC.

The chain joins TRBV4-2 to TRBJ1-4, with 9 bases fitting TRBD1. Germline V CDR1 and CDR2: LGHNA, YNFKEQ. The CDR3 sequence is 17 residues long. V shed 0 bases and J 7 bases; nucleotides not matched to a gene: 9. DNA for the CDR3: TGTGCCAGCAGCCAAGATCCTATAACAGGGGGCGGTGAAAAACTGTTTTTT. It is translated as CASSQDPITGGGEKLFF.

This clonotype was seen only a few times. The V and J genes are TRBV4-1 and TRBJ2-2; possibly TRBD2 for D (6 bases). V was clipped by 0 bases and J by 9 bases, with 14 bases between them. CDR3 length: 15 amino acids. Germline CDR1 and CDR2: MGHRA and YSYEKL. The CDR3 DNA reads TGCGCCAGCAGCCAAGATTCGGGGGTCTACCGGGAGCTGTTTTTT. The encoded protein is CASSQDSGVYRELFF.

The gene calls are TRBV30 and TRBJ2-1; maybe TRBD2 (7 bases). The CDR3 spans 15 residues. Germline assignment: CDR1 GTSNPN and CDR2 SVGIG (reference sequence). V gave up 5 bases and J gave up 6 bases, with 20 bases separating them. This CDR3 reads CAWGGETGDGNEQFF. CDR3 in DNA: TGTGCCTGGGGGGGGGAGACAGGAGATGGCAATGAGCAGTTCTTC.

Ten or more counts support this clonotype. This sequence joins TRBV15 and TRBJ2-1; D ambiguous. This CDR3 spans 15 amino acids. Trimming removed 0 bases at V and 8 bases at J, with 14 bases between. Per the germline V gene, CDR1 is LNHNV and CDR2 is YYDKDF (reference sequence). CDR3 amino acids: CATSRDPRVGDEQFF. The CDR3 DNA reads as TGTGCCACCAGCAGAGATCCCCGGGTTGGCGATGAGCAGTTCTTC.

The V gene is TRBV20-1, the J gene TRBJ2-7; D unresolved. Germline V gene data show CDR1 as DFQATT and CDR2 as SNEGSKA (reference sequence). Trimming stripped 5 bases from V and 2 bases from J, with 13 bases between. This CDR3 has 13 amino acids. This CDR3 reads CSAPTGPPYEQYF. CDR3 nucleotides: TGCAGTGCTCCGACCGGGCCACCCTACGAGCAGTACTTC.

The table lists this clonotype with many counts. The chain uses TRBV6-5 and TRBJ1-2; a weak D match, TRBD1 (5 bases). The CDR3 spans 12 residues. The V gene lost 9 bases and the J gene lost 4 bases, with 12 bases spanning the gap. CDR1 and CDR2 from the germline V gene are MNHEY and SVGAGI. The CDR3 is CASADKPYGYTF. For the CDR3, the DNA is TGTGCCAGTGCGGACAAACCCTATGGCTACACCTTC.

Only a few counts were recorded for this clonotype. The chain employs TRBV25-1 and TRBJ2-7; TRBD2 agrees at 9 bases. This CDR3 is 15 amino acids long. CDR1 is MGHDK, CDR2 SYGVNS, per germline. V was pared by 2 bases and J by 6 bases, with 8 bases of the junction left unmatched. CDR3 DNA: TGTGCCAGCAGTGAACGAGCGGGAGGACGGGGCGAGCAGTACTTC. Its translation: CASSERAGGRGEQYF.

This clonotype occurred a few times. The chain employs TRBV4-2 and TRBJ2-1, with 14 bases matching TRBD2. Trimming took 0 bases from V and 7 from J; bases not matched to a gene: 2. The CDR3 totals 16 residues. CDR1 LGHNA and CDR2 YNFKEQ come from the germline V gene. As DNA, the CDR3 is TGTGCCAGCAGCCAAGATTGGACTAGCGGGGGGAATGAGCAGTTCTTC. Its translation is CASSQDWTSGGNEQFF.

In this sample, this clonotype turned up a few times. The chain employs TRBV20-1 and TRBJ1-4; 7 bases align to TRBD1. The V and J ends lost 4 bases and 0 bases, in that order; junction bases with no gene match: 2. Per the germline V gene, CDR1 is DFQATT and CDR2 is SNEGSKA (reference sequence). This CDR3 comprises 14 residues. CDR3 sequence (DNA): TGCAGTGCTACGACAGGGCCAACTAATGAAAAACTGTTTTTT. As protein: CSATTGPTNEKLFF.